The TCR beta chain under discussion was sequenced for a study of T cells in Graves' hyperthyroidism and ophthalmopathy. Study-wide context: Blood was drawn when the patient was first diagnosed and still untreated. Study-level points and caveats: A model using 13 V-J features told ophthalmopathy apart from stable hyperthyroidism.

Amplification of TCR beta CDR3 regions was performed using RNA transcripts as template. First-round RT-PCR targeting the TCR CDR3 was performed with the HTBI primer set. TCRdb reprocessed the multiplex PCR reads with MiXCR, giving one entry per CDR3 protein. The sample carries approximately 610,000 distinct CDR3 sequences, around 15% recorded once. This clonotype appeared many times. Its antigen is not known. Together with thyroid ultrasound, orbital computed tomography, serum thyroxine and TRAb, clinical symptoms were used for diagnoses. This sample holds PBMCs from approximately 9 ml fresh peripheral blood. This CDR3 has 14 residues. With 5 bases clipped from V and 3 bases from J, the junction kept 7 bases outside the gene matches.

The sample taken for sequencing was blood. The chain carries TRBV12-3 or TRBV12-4 and TRBJ2-7, with 7 bases that match TRBD1. The receptor was derived from a woman aged 40-49 years with Graves' ophthalmopathy. The CDR3 is CASSPQGVRYEQYF. The CDR3 DNA is TGTGCCAGCAGTCCCCAGGGGGTACGCTACGAGCAGTACTTC.